Reported below is one T cell receptor beta chain. Antigen unknown. Survey-level immunoSEQ v3.0 assays were run. The target of sequencing was roughly 40,000-55,000 T-cell genomes per sample. Sequenced by immunoSEQ multiplex PCR; TCRdb stores in-frame clones only, minus some. The sample consists of about 22,000 clones, approximately 84% of them appearing once. The germline CDR1 and CDR2 sequences are SGDLS and YYNGEE. Trimming took 0 bases from V and 2 from J, leaving 8 bases between them. The CDR3 totals 14 residues. The data derive from a study of long-term antiretroviral therapy in people with HIV. General study points: It was observed that HIV repertoires exhibited narrower CDR3 length ranges than controls.

Sequencing used unsorted PBMCs, obtained 1.8 years before starting antiretroviral therapy. V and J are TRBV9 and TRBJ2-5; D unclear. This TCR was recovered from a woman under 40 with HIV. The CDR3 nucleotides read TGTGCCAGCAGCGTAGGCATATTACAAGAGACCCAGTACTTC. Translation gives CASSVGILQETQYF.